Presented here are 6 T cell receptor beta chains from one specimen sequenced in a study of CD8+ T cells in alopecia areata. Documented treatment: oral pan-JAK inhibitor, 5-10 mg twice daily. Investigators isolated RNA and reverse transcribed it into cDNA to act as the sequencing template. Here immunoSEQ multiplex PCR was the method, and the copy in TCRdb shows in-frame clones only, minus some. The table has hundreds of thousands of clones, about two fifths seen once; the top ten hold just under 0.5%. The sample here was CD4+ T cells sorted from blood, taken around week 34, from a patient treated with tofacitinib. The receptors originated from a human donor with alopecia areata.

This CDR3 is CASSEFERQLTGYTF. DNA for the CDR3: TGTGCCAGCAGTGAATTCGAGAGGCAGTTAACGGGCTACACCTTC. V gene TRBV25-1 combines with J gene TRBJ1-2; no firm D call. The CDR3 is 15 amino acids. Trimming cost V 1 base and J 8 bases, with 17 bases left between them. The germline CDR1 and CDR2 sequences are MGHDK and SYGVNS.

The chain couples TRBV15 to TRBJ2-7; no reliable D call. CDR3 length equals 16 residues. The V and J ends lost 0 bases and 0 bases respectively, with 12 bases between them. The germline gives CDR1 LNHNV, CDR2 YYDKDF (reference sequence). The CDR3 DNA reads as TGTGCCACCAGCAGAGATCTCTGGCAGCCCTCCTACGAGCAGTACTTC. This gives the protein CATSRDLWQPSYEQYF.

This chain connects TRBV4-2 to TRBJ1-1; perhaps TRBD1 as D (5 bases). The CDR3 consists of 17 residues. V was trimmed by 0 bases and J by 3 bases, leaving 17 bases between them. CDR1 is LGHNA and CDR2 is YNFKEQ in the germline V gene. The CDR3: CASSQEGLAGPYTEAFF. In DNA form, the CDR3 reads TGTGCCAGCAGCCAAGAAGGATTGGCAGGGCCCTACACTGAAGCTTTCTTT.

V is TRBV29-1 and J is TRBJ2-1; 7 positions match TRBD2. The CDR3 runs to 15 residues. Per the germline V gene, CDR1 is SQVTM and CDR2 is ANQGSEA. V was clipped by 3 bases and J by 5 bases; unmatched bases: 10. CDR3 sequence: CSVETDKGRDNEQFF. The CDR3 DNA reads TGCAGCGTTGAGACTGACAAAGGGAGGGACAATGAGCAGTTCTTC.

The chain has TRBV10-2 and TRBJ2-5, with 10 bases matching TRBD2. CDR3 size: 19 residues. Germline V gene data show CDR1 as WSHSY and CDR2 as SAAADI. The ends lost 0 bases at V and 2 bases at J; junction bases unmatched: 12. CDR3 sequence: CASSESLLAGGPHQETQYF. The CDR3, as DNA: TGCGCCAGCAGTGAGTCGTTGTTAGCGGGAGGACCCCATCAAGAGACCCAGTACTTC.

This clone was recorded only once. The V call is TRBV7-6, the J call TRBJ2-7; D gene unclear. CDR3 length: 16 amino acids. Trimming stripped 5 bases from V and 2 bases from J, with 19 bases between. Germline CDR1 SGHVS, CDR2 FNYEAQ. CDR3 DNA sequence: TGTGCCAGCAGCCCAGCAAGGAGACTCCTCACCTACGAGCAGTACTTC. It encodes CASSPARRLLTYEQYF.